The next 6 T cell receptor beta chains were all read from a single sample in a study of T-cell reconstitution after alpha-beta-depleted transplantation in children. The TCRbeta library incorporated unique molecular identifiers. MiXCR, run by TCRdb on the PCR reads, gives a single entry per CDR3 protein. In the table there are 500,000 to 600,000 distinct CDR3 sequences, approximately 16% of which are singletons. The sample in question was PBMCs from the stem cell graft donor, obtained from the stem cell graft. These receptors were obtained from a human donor who donated a stem cell graft to a child with acute lymphoblastic leukemia.

This clonotype was picked up a small number of times. The chain links TRBV2 to TRBJ1-2, with D tentatively TRBD1 (6 bases). CDR3 size: 15 residues. Trimming stripped 4 bases from V and 6 bases from J, with 18 bases between. The germline V gene has CDR1 SNHLY and CDR2 FYNNEI. The chain's CDR3 is CASSGGDIEPNGYTF. Here the CDR3 DNA reads TGTGCCAGCAGTGGGGGGGACATCGAGCCCAATGGCTACACCTTC.

This clonotype was seen only a few times. The CDR3 is CSVTLNTGELFF. The CDR3 bases are TGCAGCGTGACCTTGAACACCGGGGAGCTGTTTTTT. This chain links TRBV29-1 with TRBJ2-2; no reliable D call. CDR1 is SQVTM, CDR2 ANQGSEA, per germline. CDR3 length: 12 amino acids. Trimming removed 6 bases at V and 1 base at J, with 6 bases between.

This clonotype was recorded a few times. The CDR3 DNA reads as TGTGCCACCCGGGACAGGTCTAACTATGGCTACACCTTC. Translating gives CATRDRSNYGYTF. The chain has TRBV7-9 and TRBJ1-2; 8 bases map to TRBD1. Germline CDR1 is SEHNR and CDR2 is FQNEAQ (reference sequence). V was clipped by 10 bases and J by 0 bases; unmatched bases: 4. The CDR3 is made up of 13 amino acids.

This clonotype was counted ten times or more. The V call is TRBV12-3 or TRBV12-4, the J call TRBJ1-1, with unresolved D. Trimming shortened V by 8 bases and J by 0 bases, and 16 bases separated the two germline ends. The CDR3 is 15 amino acids. CDR3 bases: TGTGCCAGCTGGAACGGAGACGAGCTGAACACTGAAGCTTTCTTT. Protein product: CASWNGDELNTEAFF.

The chain combines TRBV11-2 with TRBJ2-7; 11 nucleotides align to TRBD2. Germline loops: CDR1 SGHAT, CDR2 FQNNGV. The CDR3 has 18 amino acids. The trim removed 3 bases at V and 0 bases at J, leaving 10 bases unmatched. The CDR3 reads CASSFKTSGIFISYEQYF. CDR3 bases: TGTGCCAGCAGCTTTAAGACTAGCGGGATCTTTATCTCCTACGAGCAGTACTTC.

This clonotype was picked up a small number of times. The chain has TRBV7-6 and TRBJ2-7; no clear D. In germline, CDR1 is SGHVS, CDR2 FNYEAQ. The CDR3 covers 15 residues. The V gene lost 1 base and the J gene lost 2 bases, with 12 bases spanning the gap. CDR3 amino acids: CASSLGAGPAYEQYF. CDR3 in DNA: TGTGCCAGCAGCTTAGGTGCCGGACCCGCCTACGAGCAGTACTTC. Drawing the rest from reference TRBV7-6 and TRBJ2-7, the complete variable domain is GAGVSQSPRYKVTKRGQDVALRCDPISGHVSLYWYRQALGQGPEFLTYFNYEAQQDKSGLPNDRFSAERPEGSISTLTIQRTEQRDSAMYRCASSLGAGPAYEQYFGPGTRLTVT.